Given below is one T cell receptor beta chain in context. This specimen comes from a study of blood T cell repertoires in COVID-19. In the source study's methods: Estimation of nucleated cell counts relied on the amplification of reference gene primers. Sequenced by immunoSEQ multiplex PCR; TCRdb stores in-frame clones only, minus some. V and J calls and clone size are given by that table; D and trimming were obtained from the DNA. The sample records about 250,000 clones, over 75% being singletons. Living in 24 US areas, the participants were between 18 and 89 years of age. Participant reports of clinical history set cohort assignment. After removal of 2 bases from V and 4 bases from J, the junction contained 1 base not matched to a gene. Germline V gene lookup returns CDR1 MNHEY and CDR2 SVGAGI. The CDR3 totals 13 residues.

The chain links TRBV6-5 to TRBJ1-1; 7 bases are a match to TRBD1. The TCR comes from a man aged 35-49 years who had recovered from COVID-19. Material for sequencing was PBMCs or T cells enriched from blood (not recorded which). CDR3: CASSYEGATEAFF. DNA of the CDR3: TGTGCCAGCAGTTACGAGGGGGCCACTGAAGCTTTCTTT.